Listed below are T cell receptor beta chains from one sample, sequenced in a study of T cell repertoires in cytomegalovirus infection. No antigens are known for them. MiXCR was run by TCRdb on the reads, yielding one entry per CDR3 protein. The sample records approximately 1,000,000 distinct CDR3 sequences, 25% to 40% being singletons. Sequences were derived from cultured CD8+ T cells from PBMCs, sampled from culture after CMV antigen stimulation. All receptors derive from a human donor in good health (CMV status not recorded). Some clones in this sample may be carry-over from other donors' samples. CDR3s include the opening cysteine and the closing phenylalanine or tryptophan. D genes are given only for firm matches. Expanded clones get a size class; other rows say once, few or many, or leave the size out.

v_call	j_call	clone_size	d_call	cdr3_aa	cdr3_nt
TRBV12-3/TRBV12-4	TRBJ2-2	few	TRBD1	CASIDRARPGELFF	TGTGCCAGCATCGACAGGGCGAGACCCGGGGAGCTGTTTTTT
TRBV27	TRBJ1-6	few	NA	CASSLTGADYSPLHF	TGTGCCAGCAGTTTAACGGGGGCAGATTATTCACCCCTCCACTTT
TRBV5-8	TRBJ1-1	NA	NA	CASSLVTQESINTEAFF	TGTGCCAGCAGCTTGGTAACTCAGGAAAGTATTAACACTGAAGCTTTCTTT
TRBV12-3/TRBV12-4	TRBJ2-5	NA	TRBD2	CASRRLAGQETQYF	TGTGCCAGCAGGAGACTAGCGGGGCAAGAGACCCAGTACTTC
TRBV9	TRBJ2-5	NA	NA	CASSVGADQETQYF	TGTGCCAGCAGCGTAGGGGCAGATCAGGAGACCCAGTACTTC
TRBV6-5	TRBJ1-2	few	TRBD1	CASSPSGQGPYVFASTF	TGTGCCAGCAGTCCCTCCGGACAGGGCCCCTACGTATTTGCCAGCACCTTC
TRBV12-3/TRBV12-4	TRBJ1-1	NA	NA	CASSLDPGGRPEAFF	TGTGCCAGCAGTTTAGATCCCGGCGGTCGTCCTGAAGCTTTCTTT
TRBV6-6	TRBJ2-5	NA	NA	CASSSGLWGGETQYF	TGTGCCAGCAGCTCAGGGCTATGGGGAGGTGAGACCCAGTACTTC
TRBV7-6	TRBJ2-5	few	TRBD2	CASSLGGLEETQYF	TGTGCCAGCAGCCTAGGGGGACTAGAAGAGACCCAGTACTTC
TRBV7-2	TRBJ2-1	many	TRBD2	CASSPRTSGGASSYNEQFF	TGTGCCAGCAGCCCCCGGACTAGCGGGGGGGCGAGCTCCTACAATGAGCAGTTCTTC
TRBV7-2	TRBJ1-2	many	NA	CASSPGANLYGYTF	TGTGCCAGCAGCCCGGGGGCAAACCTCTATGGCTACACCTTC
TRBV11-2	TRBJ2-5	NA	NA	CASSLVWGVETQYF	TGTGCCAGCAGCTTAGTTTGGGGCGTGGAGACCCAGTACTTC
TRBV7-9	TRBJ1-4	many	TRBD1	CASRRTGYSPNEKLFF	TGTGCCAGCAGACGGACAGGATACAGCCCTAATGAAAAACTGTTTTTT